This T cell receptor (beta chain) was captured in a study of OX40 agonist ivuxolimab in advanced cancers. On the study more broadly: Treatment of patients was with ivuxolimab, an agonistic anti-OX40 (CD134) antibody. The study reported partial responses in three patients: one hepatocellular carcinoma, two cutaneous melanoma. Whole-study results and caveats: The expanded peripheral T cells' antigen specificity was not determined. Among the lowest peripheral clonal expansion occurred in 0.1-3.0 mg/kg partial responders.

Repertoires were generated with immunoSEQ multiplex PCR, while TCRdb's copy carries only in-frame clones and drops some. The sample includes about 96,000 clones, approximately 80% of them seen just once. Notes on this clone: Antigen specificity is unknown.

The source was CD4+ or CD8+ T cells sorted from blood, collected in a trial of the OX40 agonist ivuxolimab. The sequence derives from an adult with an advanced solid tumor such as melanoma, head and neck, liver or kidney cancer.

Written as DNA, the CDR3 is TGCGCCAGCAGTGAGACAGGGAGCTACGAGCAGTACTTC. It specifies CASSETGSYEQYF. V and J are TRBV10-1 and TRBJ2-7; D might be TRBD1 (6 bases). V dropped 2 bases and J dropped 3 bases, with 8 bases sitting between them. From germline, CDR1 is WNHNN and CDR2 SYGVQD (reference sequence). This CDR3 contains 13 residues.